This entry describes one T cell receptor (beta chain). Its antigen is still unknown. This sample is drawn from a study of T cell responses to AZD1222 COVID-19 vaccine. CDR1 is SGHRS, CDR2 YFSETQ, per germline. V shed 0 bases and J 1 base; nucleotides not matched to a gene: 5. This CDR3 is built from 16 residues. Study findings and constraints: Vaccine-associated CD4 TCRs spanned spike, dominant at 160-218 and 743-854. None of the repertoires were sampled until the peak T cell response had passed. Spike-specific TCR breadth rose after two AZD1222 doses, and depth rose as well. Only a handful of AZD1222 recipients were seropositive at baseline.

Sequencing was performed with immunoSEQ multiplex PCR; in TCRdb, only in-frame clones are kept and a portion is missing. The sample lists 150,000 or so clones; around 85% were seen once. The TCR originated in an adult in good health. The rearrangement uses TRBV5-1 and TRBJ2-3; 7 positions match TRBD1. The sequences come from peripheral blood, collected on day 0 of MenACWY control vaccination. The CDR3 DNA is TGCGCCAGCAGCTTGGAGGGGGCGCTGGGCACAGATACGCAGTATTTT. Protein sequence: CASSLEGALGTDTQYF.